This TCR beta chain originates from a study of CD8 T cells in Susac syndrome. The RNA input was roughly 0.5 to 1 ug, and it was reverse transcribed with random hexamers. TCRdb re-called the immunoSEQ multiplex PCR reads through MiXCR, storing one row per CDR3 protein. The sample carries 210,000 or so distinct CDR3 sequences, approximately 94% recorded once. A single count supports this clonotype. The receptor comes from a human donor with Susac syndrome. The material sequenced was CD4+ T cells from PBMCs.

CDR3 in DNA: TGTGCCAGCAGTTTAGTCCTTGCAGGGATGATCTATGGCTACACCTTC. Translation: CASSLVLAGMIYGYTF. The chain couples TRBV27 to TRBJ1-2; D is possibly TRBD1 (5 bases). This CDR3 has 16 amino acids. Germline loops: CDR1 MNHEY, CDR2 SMNVEV (reference sequence). V lost 2 bases and J 4 bases, leaving 17 bases between the germline ends.